This paragraph covers one T cell receptor (beta chain) sequence. This clone was picked up one time. The antigen this receptor binds is unknown. Nothing much larger sits one base from this clone, and base qualities are not available. This record comes from a study of cytomegalovirus exposure and HLA in healthy donors (dated by TCRdb to about 2017). About the full investigation: According to a later analysis, the 120 or so validation repertoires were produced on the same platform as the approximately 620 repertoires of the first cohort. Besides the first cohort of more than 650 subjects, a separate validation cohort made up of roughly 130 different subjects was used. The study aimed to test whether signatures of past pathogen exposure could be identified by cataloging public T cell receptors. To predict cytomegalovirus infection status, the study combined high-throughput TCR immunosequencing, statistical association of individual TCRs with disease status, and machine learning.

Deletion took 5 bases off V and 6 bases off J, with a span of 14 bases between the germline ends. For CDR1 and CDR2, the germline V gene (reference sequence) lists SEHNR and FQNEAQ. Including the terminal cysteine and phenylalanine, the CDR3 comprises 13 residues. The read is trimmed to its CDR3 DNA, 39 bases read in frame from base 1. What the work shows at the level of the full study, not this receptor alone: The authors suggested that the approach could potentially be extended to other disease states and immunological phenotypes. The validation cohort had no HLA typing available for a later analysis, so co-occurrence within that cohort was assessed over all 120 or so repertoires. Of the cluster scores, roughly 93% were above 0 in a later analysis, which found that TCRs clustered in the first cohort also tended to co-occur in the 130 or so validation repertoires. Across donors, most TCR sequences were observed very rarely, whereas some public TCRs were present in many individuals. In vitro tests confirmed that a few of the cytomegalovirus-associated TCR beta chains recognize cytomegalovirus antigens. Cytomegalovirus status was reported to be diagnosed by the classifier with high specificity and sensitivity in both the original and validation cohorts. The study gave a list of 150 to 200 TCR beta chains associated with cytomegalovirus.

Separate from the roughly 660-subject first cohort, the validation cohort of 120 subjects was the group to which the donors belonged. To prepare the library, the immunoSEQ multiplex PCR assay was applied. Turning to the authors' computational methods: A statistical classification framework was built for diagnosing cytomegalovirus status from the catalog of TCR beta chain sequences. As stored in TCRdb, this immuneACCESS dataset retains in-frame rearrangements with V and J assigned. A fraction of the clones does not appear; measured against another copy, unresolved V genes explain less than half of the discrepancy, and the remainder lacks a known reason. That table is the source of V, J and clone size, and D and trimming were worked out from the DNA. The sample includes about 140,000 clones, with 85% to 90% observed a single time. The ten largest account for over 6.5% of the sample.

This chain joins TRBV7-9 to TRBJ2-7; a weak D assignment points to TRBD1 (5 bases agree). The receptor was derived from a woman aged 18-29 years in good health and CMV-seropositive. The specimen sequenced was PBMCs. The sequenced DNA: TGTGCCAGCAGCCCAGACAGACGTGGCGAGCAGTACTTC. Its translation reads: CASSPDRRGEQYF.